The T cell receptor (beta chain) described here comes from a study of regulatory T cells in long-lasting Graves disease. Study-wide results and caveats: Among samples with persistent disease, TRBV28, TRBJ1-2 and TRBJ2-5 were favored.

Combining iRepertoire HTBI primers with Arm-PCR of CDR3 regions, the authors built TCR beta libraries. TCRdb re-called the multiplex PCR reads with MiXCR, one entry per CDR3 protein. This sample has a few hundred thousand distinct CDR3 sequences, with roughly 15% found just once. This CDR3 contains 17 residues. Germline values: CDR1 SGHAT, CDR2 FQNNGV. The ends were cut back, 1 base at V and 0 bases at J, with 15 bases in the middle. Time point of the sample: newly diagnosed GD, antithyroid drugs for less than 3 months. The TCR library was prepared using RNA isolated from PBMCs. This clonotype was seen repeatedly, ten times or more. What it recognizes is unknown. A further study also used this sample, focusing on T cells in Graves' hyperthyroidism and ophthalmopathy.

The sequencing here drew on peripheral blood mononuclear cells (PBMCs), taken at new diagnosis, from a patient treated with antithyroid drugs. This TCR derives from a woman aged 18 to 35 with Graves disease. The rearrangement uses TRBV11-2 and TRBJ2-5, with D hard to call. In nucleotides, the CDR3 is TGTGCCAGCAGCTTAGGACCCGTGGGCTCAAACCAAGAGACCCAGTACTTC. This sequence encodes CASSLGPVGSNQETQYF.